The present T cell receptor beta chain was sequenced within a study of blood T cell repertoires in COVID-19 (dated by TCRdb to about 2020). About the full investigation: Samples covering the acute and convalescent phases of COVID-19 were provided by collaborators in the United States, Italy and Spain. The prospective study material was composed of cDNA or gDNA derived from T cells, B-cell-depleted T cells, or PBMCs. Nearly every sample came with metadata listing a de-identified subject ID, COVID-19 status, age in years and sex. The dataset comprised deeply sampled blood TCRbeta repertoires from subjects exposed to, actively infected with, or recovered from COVID-19. The samples were drawn from the first 160 participants of the ongoing ImmuneRACE study and from about 1,200 subjects provided by 6 global collaborators. The repertoires were made available in a free public database intended to serve as a resource for research on the immune response to SARS-CoV-2. Where available, HLA class I and class II types were taken from metadata supplied by the sample provider and were not determined by assay-based typing.

Points on this clone: No antigen is known for it. Base qualities are not provided; no much larger clone lies one nucleotide away.

TCRbeta CDR3 regions were amplified from genomic DNA by means of the immunoSEQ Assay, a bias-controlled multiplex PCR. As for the authors' bioinformatics: The number of nucleated cells in each sample was estimated from the amplification of reference gene primers within the assay. To quantify the absolute abundance of each unique TCRbeta CDR3 rearrangement, sequence reads were collapsed and filtered. For each sample, productive Simpson clonality was calculated as the square root of Simpson's diversity index over productive rearrangements. Sourced from immuneACCESS, this table was stored by TCRdb with only in-frame sequences that have V and J called. A share of the clones is absent; for the studies checked, an unresolved V gene accounts for under half, and the remainder has no known explanation. V and J calls and clone size are those listed in that table; D and trimming were worked out from the DNA. In all, the sample holds under 200,000 clones, and over 75% of those were seen once. The ten top clones hold roughly 6.8% of the sample.

The investigation overall reported the following: The amount of clinical and demographic metadata varied by source and participant and was provided uncurated.

Collaborating institutions collected whole blood in K2EDTA tubes following their own protocols. For TCRbeta analysis, collaborators shipped samples in one of three forms: frozen whole blood, isolated PBMCs, or DNA extracted from either of those sample types. CDR1 SGHRS and CDR2 YFSETQ were looked up in the germline V gene. From its cysteine to its phenylalanine, the CDR3 spans 16 amino acids. The entry retains the CDR3 DNA only, 48 bases that are in frame from base 1. V sheds 3 bases and J sheds 4 bases, leaving 19 bases between their ends. The receptor comes from a man aged 70-80 years with active or convalescent COVID-19. The chain couples TRBV5-1 to TRBJ2-5; TRBD1 might be the D gene, on 7 matching bases. Sample: peripheral blood. The DNA sequence is as follows: TGCGCCAGCAGCTCCCTCGTGTCCCAGGGGGGAGAGACCCAGTACTTC. This codes for CASSSLVSQGGETQYF.